This TCR beta chain was profiled in a study of T-cell reconstitution after alpha-beta-depleted transplantation in children. Per germline, CDR1 ENHRY and CDR2 SYGVKD. The CDR3 runs to 15 residues. Trimming took 8 bases from V and 0 from J; bases not matched to a gene: 7. Unique molecular identifiers were incorporated during preparation of the TCRbeta library. Each CDR3 protein is one row after TCRdb ran MiXCR on the PCR reads. In the table there are 350,000 to 450,000 distinct CDR3 sequences, 20% of which are singletons. This TCR came from a human donor who donated a stem cell graft to a child with acute myeloid leukemia. The source was PBMCs from the stem cell graft donor, collected from the stem cell graft. The rearrangement uses TRBV10-3 and TRBJ2-1; 7 bases fit TRBD1. CDR3 in amino acids: CAILGGQSSYNEQFF. CDR3 bases: TGTGCCATCCTAGGGGGACAGAGCTCCTACAATGAGCAGTTCTTC.